A selection of T cell receptor beta chains follows, all from one sample in a study of human T cells and chemical hapten exposure. TCRdb ran MiXCR on the RACE reads and lists one entry per CDR3 protein. The sample contains under 300,000 distinct CDR3 sequences, roughly 8% of which appear only once. Material: whole blood, obtained in connection with sensitization to the hapten diphenylcyclopropenone (DPC). These receptors all stem from a man aged 18 to 29 with alopecia areata. Some clones in this sample may be carry-over from other donors' samples. CDR3s include the opening cysteine and the closing phenylalanine or tryptophan. For some rows the clone size is stated as once, few or many, or as a class when expanded; others skip it.

CDR3aa: CASANNEQFF
len: 10
j_gene: TRBJ2-1
v_gene: TRBV10-2
abundance: few

CDR3aa: CSSSPSNGENSAQHF
len: 15
j_gene: TRBJ1-5
v_gene: TRBV6-5
abundance: -

CDR3aa: CSARVGLSAYEQYF
len: 14
j_gene: TRBJ2-7
v_gene: TRBV20-1
abundance: -

CDR3aa: CASSYGPARTDTQYF
len: 15
j_gene: TRBJ2-3
v_gene: TRBV11-2
abundance: few

CDR3aa: CASTQGAWDEQYF
len: 13
j_gene: TRBJ2-7
v_gene: TRBV6-5
abundance: -

CDR3aa: CASSFGDRYTEAFF
len: 14
j_gene: TRBJ1-1
v_gene: TRBV5-6
abundance: -

CDR3aa: CASSDDSSGNTIYF
len: 14
j_gene: TRBJ1-3
v_gene: TRBV5-1
abundance: many

CDR3aa: CASSLAQSDTQYF
len: 13
j_gene: TRBJ2-3
v_gene: TRBV7-2
abundance: few

CDR3aa: CASSTDGDGYGYTF
len: 14
j_gene: TRBJ1-2
v_gene: TRBV6-5
abundance: few

CDR3aa: CASSLYMTGFGDTQYF
len: 16
j_gene: TRBJ2-3
v_gene: TRBV27
abundance: -

CDR3aa: CSVQLQETQYF
len: 11
j_gene: TRBJ2-5
v_gene: TRBV29-1
abundance: many

CDR3aa: CASSFRPGPEGYTF
len: 14
j_gene: TRBJ1-2
v_gene: TRBV7-8
abundance: -

CDR3aa: CATSVQGSTEAFF
len: 13
j_gene: TRBJ1-1
v_gene: TRBV15
abundance: -

CDR3aa: CASSLQGGQETQYF
len: 14
j_gene: TRBJ2-5
v_gene: TRBV3-1
abundance: -

CDR3aa: CASGVGVHNEQFF
len: 13
j_gene: TRBJ2-1
v_gene: TRBV7-6
abundance: few

CDR3aa: CASSLTGNEQFF
len: 12
j_gene: TRBJ2-1
v_gene: TRBV7-9
abundance: few

CDR3aa: CASSLWGADSPLHF
len: 14
j_gene: TRBJ1-6
v_gene: TRBV5-6
abundance: -

CDR3aa: CASSLGGAPYEQYF
len: 14
j_gene: TRBJ2-7
v_gene: TRBV19
abundance: many

CDR3aa: CASSQGASGGYEQYF
len: 15
j_gene: TRBJ2-7
v_gene: TRBV3-1
abundance: many

CDR3aa: CTSSSPRTGELFF
len: 13
j_gene: TRBJ2-2
v_gene: TRBV21-1
abundance: -

CDR3aa: CASSLKGYEQYF
len: 12
j_gene: TRBJ2-7
v_gene: TRBV28
abundance: many

CDR3aa: CSARWYGGGAYVEQFF
len: 16
j_gene: TRBJ2-1
v_gene: TRBV20-1
abundance: few

CDR3aa: CSVAGMMNTEAFF
len: 13
j_gene: TRBJ1-1
v_gene: TRBV29-1
abundance: many

CDR3aa: CASRTKTTGNSPLHF
len: 15
j_gene: TRBJ1-6
v_gene: TRBV12-3/TRBV12-4
abundance: few

CDR3aa: CASSGGLAEAFF
len: 12
j_gene: TRBJ1-1
v_gene: TRBV6-5
abundance: few

CDR3aa: CASSLATAGRLSNQPQHF
len: 18
j_gene: TRBJ1-5
v_gene: TRBV28
abundance: few

CDR3aa: CASSQAETGTYEQYF
len: 15
j_gene: TRBJ2-7
v_gene: TRBV4-2
abundance: few

CDR3aa: CASSDTYNEQFF
len: 12
j_gene: TRBJ2-1
v_gene: TRBV2
abundance: few

CDR3aa: CASSPYSGTVASPLHF
len: 16
j_gene: TRBJ1-6
v_gene: TRBV7-3
abundance: -

CDR3aa: CASSTTPSYNQPQHF
len: 15
j_gene: TRBJ1-5
v_gene: TRBV12-3/TRBV12-4
abundance: -

CDR3aa: CASSLASGSGNTIYF
len: 15
j_gene: TRBJ1-3
v_gene: TRBV12-3/TRBV12-4
abundance: many

CDR3aa: CASSSRGGHEQFF
len: 13
j_gene: TRBJ2-1
v_gene: TRBV12-3/TRBV12-4
abundance: many

CDR3aa: CAGRDGGNSGYTF
len: 13
j_gene: TRBJ1-2
v_gene: TRBV6-1
abundance: few

CDR3aa: CASSPYWGPAFF
len: 12
j_gene: TRBJ1-1
v_gene: TRBV6-6
abundance: few

CDR3aa: CSAREDPPVDEKLFF
len: 15
j_gene: TRBJ1-4
v_gene: TRBV20-1
abundance: few

CDR3aa: CSARHYSGAGAETQYF
len: 16
j_gene: TRBJ2-5
v_gene: TRBV20-1
abundance: -

CDR3aa: CASSQGRIWDSRPNQPQHF
len: 19
j_gene: TRBJ1-5
v_gene: TRBV4-1
abundance: many

CDR3aa: CASSLALGPGRSGNTIYF
len: 18
j_gene: TRBJ1-3
v_gene: TRBV7-2
abundance: few

CDR3aa: CSVGDVGGSPLHF
len: 13
j_gene: TRBJ1-6
v_gene: TRBV29-1
abundance: few

CDR3aa: CASSWRDKSFQGIQYF
len: 16
j_gene: TRBJ2-4
v_gene: TRBV11-2
abundance: -

CDR3aa: CATKDAVEAFF
len: 11
j_gene: TRBJ1-1
v_gene: TRBV12-3/TRBV12-4
abundance: few

CDR3aa: CASSRTRDSLSYEQYF
len: 16
j_gene: TRBJ2-7
v_gene: TRBV13
abundance: few

CDR3aa: CASSFTSLGGSTDTQYF
len: 17
j_gene: TRBJ2-3
v_gene: TRBV7-9
abundance: few

CDR3aa: CASSRTTGAANYGYTF
len: 16
j_gene: TRBJ1-2
v_gene: TRBV7-9
abundance: many

CDR3aa: CATSESGYQPQHF
len: 13
j_gene: TRBJ1-5
v_gene: TRBV24-1
abundance: many

CDR3aa: CAGSLLAQNEKLFF
len: 14
j_gene: TRBJ1-4
v_gene: TRBV7-9
abundance: -

CDR3aa: CASRKGQNTGELFF
len: 14
j_gene: TRBJ2-2
v_gene: TRBV7-9
abundance: -

CDR3aa: CASKDRENTEAFF
len: 13
j_gene: TRBJ1-1
v_gene: TRBV12-3/TRBV12-4
abundance: few

CDR3aa: CASSSGHANTEAFF
len: 14
j_gene: TRBJ1-1
v_gene: TRBV7-3
abundance: few

CDR3aa: CASSQDLAGTYEQYF
len: 15
j_gene: TRBJ2-7
v_gene: TRBV4-3
abundance: -

CDR3aa: CASSEPPPSRYGYTF
len: 15
j_gene: TRBJ1-2
v_gene: TRBV6-1
abundance: -

CDR3aa: CASSFWQGPSYSTF
len: 14
j_gene: TRBJ1-2
v_gene: TRBV7-2
abundance: -